This is a list of T cell receptor beta chains from one sample in a study of blood T cell repertoires in COVID-19. Some clones are missing from TCRdb's copy, which holds only in-frame ones; the method was immunoSEQ multiplex PCR. The data contain over 250,000 clones, approximately 82% of them singletons. What was sequenced was PBMCs or T cells enriched from blood (not recorded which). Receptors originate from a man in his forties who had been exposed to COVID-19. Each CDR3 is given with its conserved first and last residue. A D gene is named only where the DNA matches it firmly. The listing skips clone size in some rows; elsewhere it reads once, few, many or a size class.

D gene,clone size,V gene,J gene,CDR3 DNA,CDR3 protein
TRBD1,few,TRBV7-3,TRBJ2-2,TGTGCCAGCAGGACCGGACAGGGGGTGAACACCGGGGAGCTGTTTTTT,CASRTGQGVNTGELFF
TRBD1,-,TRBV10-3,TRBJ1-1,TGTGCCGCAGGACAGGTATTAAGTGGGACTGAAGCTTTCTTT,CAAGQVLSGTEAFF
-,-,TRBV6-4,TRBJ2-2,TGTGCCAGCAGCGTGGCGGAGAACACCGGGGAGCTGTTTTTT,CASSVAENTGELFF
-,few,TRBV3-1/TRBV3-2,TRBJ1-5,TGTGCCAGCAGCCAAGGGGAGAGCAATCAGCCCCAGCATTTT,CASSQGESNQPQHF
-,-,TRBV28,TRBJ1-3,TGTGCCACCGAGTCCCCAGGGACTGGAAACACCATATATTTT,CATESPGTGNTIYF
-,-,TRBV5-1,TRBJ1-4,TGCGCCAGCAGCCTAAGGCAGGGTGTCGGCGAAAAACTGTTTTTT,CASSLRQGVGEKLFF
TRBD1,-,TRBV5-1,TRBJ2-1,TGCGCCAGCAGCTTGACCGGGACAGCCTACAATGAGCAGTTCTTC,CASSLTGTAYNEQFF
-,-,TRBV9,TRBJ1-5,TGTGCCAGCAGCGTAGGGGCGGAAGGGGGTCAGCCCCAGCATTTT,CASSVGAEGGQPQHF
-,few,TRBV5-6,TRBJ2-7,TGTGCCAGCAGGGGACAAGGACTAGTTATCAACGAGCAGTACTTC,CASRGQGLVINEQYF
-,few,TRBV11-3,TRBJ1-1,TGTGCCAGCAGCTTAGGCCCCGACATTGTTGCCCCTGAAGCTTTCTTT,CASSLGPDIVAPEAFF
TRBD1,-,TRBV7-9,TRBJ1-5,TGTGCCAGCAGCTCCTTTGGGGACAGGGGTCAGCCCCAGCATTTT,CASSSFGDRGQPQHF
-,-,TRBV7-2,TRBJ1-2,TGTGCCAGCAGCTTAGGTCCGCGCCCTAACTATGGCTACACCTTC,CASSLGPRPNYGYTF
-,-,TRBV5-1,TRBJ2-7,TGCGCCAGCAGCCGACAGGCTAGCTACGAGCAGTACTTC,CASSRQASYEQYF
-,-,TRBV14,TRBJ2-5,TGTGCCAGCAGCTCGCGAGCGTTCATACGGGAGACCCAGTACTTC,CASSSRAFIRETQYF
-,-,TRBV5-1,TRBJ2-1,TGCGCCAGCAGCTTGAGGAGGGAATACAATGAGCAGTTCTTC,CASSLRREYNEQFF
-,-,TRBV5-1,TRBJ1-3,TGCGCCAGCAGCTTGTTATATAGCAGTCCTTTCTCTGGAAACACCATATATTTT,CASSLLYSSPFSGNTIYF
-,-,TRBV19,TRBJ2-7,TGTGCCAGTAGTATACAGGGGGGACACGAGCAGTACTTC,CASSIQGGHEQYF
-,-,TRBV2,TRBJ2-2,TGTGCCAGCAGTGTTGGATCTTGGCGGATTAGCGGGGAGCTGTTTTTT,CASSVGSWRISGELFF
-,-,TRBV24-1,TRBJ2-1,TGTGCCACCCAAGGGGGGGCCGTCACCAATGAGCAGTTCTTC,CATQGGAVTNEQFF
TRBD1,-,TRBV7-8,TRBJ1-1,TGTGCCAGCAGCTTAGCCGGGACAGGGCTGTCTTTCTTT,CASSLAGTGLSFF
-,-,TRBV5-4,TRBJ1-3,TGTGCCAGCAGCTTGGGGGGCGTAGGAAACACCATATATTTT,CASSLGGVGNTIYF
-,-,TRBV19,TRBJ1-6,TGTGCCAGTAGTGCCGGGACATACAATTCACCCCTCCACTTT,CASSAGTYNSPLHF
-,-,TRBV24-1,TRBJ1-5,TGTGCCACCTCGGACAGAAGCAATCAGCCCCAGCATTTT,CATSDRSNQPQHF
-,-,TRBV7-9,TRBJ1-5,TGTGCCAGCAGCTACGGGGGACCGCCCCAGCATTTT,CASSYGGPPQHF
TRBD2,-,TRBV7-9,TRBJ2-7,TGTGCCAGCAGCCGCGGACTAGCGGACGGATACTACGAGCAGTACTTC,CASSRGLADGYYEQYF
-,-,TRBV28,TRBJ1-5,TGTGCCAGCAGTTTAAGGGGCGGCCAGCCCCAGCATTTT,CASSLRGGQPQHF
-,-,TRBV14,TRBJ2-3,TGTGCCAGCAGCCAAGGCAGGATCACAGATACGCAGTATTTT,CASSQGRITDTQYF
-,-,TRBV10-1,TRBJ1-1,TGCGCCAGCAGTGAGTACCAGGGAGGGACTGAAGCTTTCTTT,CASSEYQGGTEAFF
TRBD1,-,TRBV2,TRBJ2-3,TGTGCCGGGGGACAGGGCCATACAGATACGCAGTATTTT,CAGGQGHTDTQYF